These 30 T cell receptor beta chains originate from one sample sequenced in a study of human T cells and chemical hapten exposure. As for time point: patch test 2, 6 weeks after DPC sensitization. Documented treatment: therapeutic diphenylcyclopropenone sensitization with weekly scalp DPC. Using its own MiXCR run on the RACE reads, TCRdb lists one record per CDR3 protein. The sample includes about 81,000 distinct CDR3 sequences, about a tenth of them seen just once. The sample consisted of whole blood, taken in connection with sensitization to the hapten diphenylcyclopropenone (DPC). Receptors were obtained from a woman aged 25-40 years with alopecia areata. Some clones in this sample may be carry-over from other donors' samples.

This clonotype has a count of ten or more. The chain recombines TRBV20-1 with TRBJ2-7, with 8 positions matching TRBD1. Germline V gene lookup returns CDR1 DFQATT and CDR2 SNEGSKA (reference sequence). Trimming took 3 bases from V and 4 from J; bases not matched to a gene: 8. The CDR3 has 14 amino acids. The CDR3: CSARPGQAVYEQYF. CDR3 bases: TGCAGTGCTAGGCCGGGACAGGCTGTTTACGAGCAGTACTTC.

J is TRBJ2-7 and V is TRBV2; D not certain. The CDR3 extends over 12 amino acids. Germline CDR1 and CDR2: SNHLY and FYNNEI. Between the trimmed V and J ends, which lost 10 bases and 2 bases, there was a span of 12 bases. The CDR3 is CATAPSTYEQYF. The CDR3 DNA follows: TGTGCCACCGCCCCGTCTACCTACGAGCAGTACTTC.

In this sample, this clonotype turned up many times. The chain carries TRBV2 and TRBJ2-2, with D perhaps TRBD1 (6 bases). This CDR3 has 15 amino acids. Germline-derived CDR1 and CDR2 are SNHLY and FYNNEI. The V and J ends lost 5 bases and 3 bases respectively, with 13 bases between them. For the CDR3, the DNA is TGTGCCAGCAGTTACACAGGGTGGGACACCGGGGAGCTGTTTTTT. Translated: CASSYTGWDTGELFF.

The chain joins TRBV6-6 to TRBJ1-6; possible D gene TRBD1, 5 bases. The CDR3 is 17 amino acids. V dropped 6 bases and J dropped 5 bases, with 20 bases sitting between them. Germline CDR1 is MNHNY and CDR2 is SVGAGI (reference sequence). The DNA for the CDR3 is TGTGCCAGCAGAACCCCCGGGGCCCGTGAGCATAATTCACCCCTCCACTTT. It encodes CASRTPGAREHNSPLHF.

DNA for the CDR3: TGTGCCAGCAGTGAAGCGGGACCCATCTACAATGAGCAGTTCTTC. Translation: CASSEAGPIYNEQFF. The genes are TRBV5-4 and TRBJ2-1; the match to TRBD2 covers 7 bases. In germline, CDR1 is SGHNT, CDR2 YYREEE (reference sequence). The V and J ends lost 5 bases and 3 bases, in that order; junction bases with no gene match: 8. This CDR3 is 15 amino acids long.

This clonotype was recorded at least ten times. The chain carries TRBV30 and TRBJ1-2, with a weak D call TRBD1 (5 bases). This CDR3 region has 13 residues. With 4 bases removed from V and 2 bases from J, the gap between germline ends came to 11 bases. Germline CDR1 reads GTSNPN; CDR2 reads SVGIG (reference sequence). CDR3 in amino acids: CAWTGTLNYGYTF. The CDR3 DNA is TGTGCCTGGACAGGGACCTTAAACTATGGCTACACCTTC.

This clonotype was seen ten or more times. J is TRBJ2-3 and V is TRBV7-9, with 12 bases identical to TRBD1. This CDR3 comprises 15 residues. The trim removed 4 bases at V and 4 bases at J, leaving 3 bases unmatched. Per the germline V gene, CDR1 is SEHNR and CDR2 is FQNEAQ (reference sequence). The DNA of the CDR3 is TGTGCCAGCAGCTCCGGGACAGGGGGCGCAGATACGCAGTATTTT. Protein: CASSSGTGGADTQYF.

CDR3 sequence reads: CAARAEYNEQFF. CDR3 DNA: TGTGCCGCAAGGGCCGAATACAATGAGCAGTTCTTC. The chain carries TRBV28 and TRBJ2-1, with unresolved D. V was pared by 11 bases and J by 4 bases, with 12 bases between. CDR3 size: 12 residues. CDR1 and CDR2 from the germline V gene are MDHEN and SYDVKM.

The rearrangement uses TRBV18 and TRBJ1-1; 9 bases are a match to TRBD1. The CDR3 runs to 14 residues. Germline V lookup: CDR1 KGHSH, CDR2 LQKENI. Trimming removed 0 bases from V and 7 bases from J; junction bases left unmatched: 3. The CDR3 region has the DNA TGTGCCAGCTCACCACCGAGACAGGGGGATGAAGCTTTCTTT. Residues: CASSPPRQGDEAFF.

This clonotype came up a few times. The chain uses TRBV29-1 and TRBJ2-7; 8 bases map to TRBD1. The germline V gene has CDR1 SQVTM and CDR2 ANQGSEA. Trimming took 7 bases from V and 0 from J; bases not matched to a gene: 5. The length of the CDR3 is 13 residues. The CDR3 loop is CSGRDRSSYEQYF. The CDR3 nucleotides are TGCAGCGGACGGGACAGGAGCTCCTACGAGCAGTACTTC.

This clonotype was counted at least ten times. The chain couples TRBV7-2 to TRBJ1-6; 9 bases agree with TRBD1. The CDR3 contains 18 residues. CDR1 and CDR2 (germline): SGHTA, FQGNSA. J gave up 0 bases and V 5 bases, and 8 bases lay outside the gene matches. DNA of the CDR3: TGTGCCAGCAGCGGGACAGGGAGTACTAGCTCCTATAATTCACCCCTCCACTTT. Its protein is CASSGTGSTSSYNSPLHF.

The J gene is TRBJ2-1, the V gene TRBV29-1; the D is unclear. The CDR3 contains 11 residues. Germline V gives CDR1 SQVTM, CDR2 ANQGSEA. V lost 2 bases and J lost 6, with 5 bases in between. The CDR3 protein is CSVERTNEQFF. CDR3 DNA sequence: TGCAGCGTTGAACGGACCAATGAGCAGTTCTTC.

This clonotype was seen at least ten times. The V and J genes are TRBV18 and TRBJ1-5, with no clear D. Germline CDR1 and CDR2: KGHSH and LQKENI. Trimming removed 6 bases from V and 0 bases from J, with 6 bases in between. The CDR3 loop spans 13 amino acids. CDR3: CASSQYSNQPQHF. The CDR3 DNA is TGTGCCAGCTCCCAGTATAGCAATCAGCCCCAGCATTTT.

This clonotype was detected a few times. This chain uses TRBV7-9 with TRBJ1-1; no clear D gene. Germline V gives CDR1 SEHNR, CDR2 FQNEAQ (reference sequence). Trimming stripped 3 bases from V and 3 bases from J, with 14 bases between. The CDR3 is 15 amino acids. CDR3 amino acids: CASSFWGGIDTEAFF. The CDR3 DNA is TGTGCCAGCAGCTTCTGGGGAGGGATTGACACTGAAGCTTTCTTT. Full variable domain (missing parts from reference TRBV7-9 and TRBJ1-1): DTGVSQNPRHKITKRGQNVTFRCDPISEHNRLYWYRQTLGQGPEFLTYFQNEAQLEKSRLLSDRFSAERPKGSFSTLEIQRTEQGDSAMYLCASSFWGGIDTEAFFGQGTRLTVV.

In its sample, this clonotype was seen many times. This CDR3 is CASSQGPSGANVLTF. CDR3 DNA sequence: TGTGCCAGTAGTCAGGGCCCGTCCGGGGCCAACGTCCTGACTTTC. The V and J genes are TRBV19 and TRBJ2-6; the D gene is possibly TRBD1 (5 bases). Looked up from germline, CDR1 is LNHDA and CDR2 is SQIVND (reference sequence). With 5 bases removed from V and 4 bases from J, the gap between germline ends came to 12 bases. The CDR3 has 15 amino acids.

This clonotype has at least ten counts. The chain joins TRBV11-2 to TRBJ2-3, with 14 bases aligning to TRBD2. In germline, CDR1 is SGHAT, CDR2 FQNNGV. The CDR3 covers 16 residues. Trimming removed 6 bases from V and 2 bases from J; junction bases left unmatched: 4. CDR3: CASRPGLAGVTDTQYF. CDR3 DNA: TGTGCCAGCAGGCCGGGACTAGCGGGAGTCACAGATACGCAGTATTTT.

This clonotype was seen ten or more times. The rearrangement uses TRBV4-2 and TRBJ2-3; 8 nucleotides agree with TRBD2. Germline CDR1 LGHNA, CDR2 YNFKEQ. This CDR3 contains 16 residues. V was pared by 0 bases and J by 0 bases, with 2 bases of the junction left unmatched. The CDR3 nucleotides read TGTGCCAGCAGCCAAGAGGGACTAGTAAGCACAGATACGCAGTATTTT. It yields the protein CASSQEGLVSTDTQYF.

This clonotype has ten or more counts. This rearrangement joins TRBV6-1 to TRBJ2-3; unclear D gene. CDR3 length equals 12 residues. Trimming left V 2 bases short and J 8 bases short, with 8 bases between. Looked up from germline, CDR1 is MNHNS and CDR2 is SASEGT. In nucleotides, the CDR3 is TGTGCCAGCAGTGAATACTCAAGTACGCAGTATTTT. This sequence encodes CASSEYSSTQYF.

This clonotype was detected many times. The chain has TRBV6-6 and TRBJ2-1, with 13 bases fitting TRBD2. Trimming took 2 bases from V and 9 from J; bases not matched to a gene: 13. Germline values: CDR1 MNHNY, CDR2 SVGAGI (reference sequence). CDR3 length: 18 residues. This CDR3 is CASSYGRLAGGATGEQFF. In DNA form, the CDR3 reads TGTGCCAGCAGTTACGGGCGACTAGCGGGGGGCGCCACGGGTGAGCAGTTCTTC.

The chain is built from TRBV12-3 or TRBV12-4 and TRBJ1-6; TRBD1 might be the D (5 bases). The CDR3 totals 14 residues. V was shortened by 4 bases and J by 10 bases, with 14 bases between the two germline ends. The CDR3, as DNA: TGTGCCAGCAGTTCACAGCGGGGGGAATCACCCCTCCACTTT. It yields the protein CASSSQRGESPLHF.

The genes are TRBV9 and TRBJ2-3; D unresolved. The germline V gene encodes CDR1 SGDLS and CDR2 YYNGEE. Deletions cut 0 bases from V and 9 bases from J, with 11 bases between. The CDR3 totals 13 residues. The CDR3 spells CASSVATPGTQYF. The CDR3 nucleotides read TGTGCCAGCAGCGTAGCAACCCCCGGGACGCAGTATTTT.

This clonotype was seen repeatedly, ten times or more. This chain joins TRBV5-1 and TRBJ2-7; D is possibly TRBD1 (6 bases). CDR1 SGHRS and CDR2 YFSETQ come from the germline V gene. The ends were cut back, 1 base at V and 4 bases at J, with 12 bases in the middle. The CDR3 extends over 14 amino acids. CDR3 loop: CASSLQGFMYEQYF. The CDR3 nucleotides are TGCGCCAGCAGCTTGCAGGGGTTCATGTACGAGCAGTACTTC.

Many counts were recorded for this clonotype. Its ends do not fully match the called genes, so a read error is possible. The gene calls are TRBV6-5 and TRBJ2-4; TRBD1 or TRBD2 may be the D gene (5 bases each). Germline-derived CDR1 and CDR2 are MNHEY and SVGAGI. The CDR3 is made up of 13 amino acids. CDR3 DNA sequence: TGTGCGAGCACGGGGCGAGCCAAAAACATTCAGTACTTC. Translating it yields CASTGRAKNIQYF.

This clonotype appeared many times. The chain employs TRBV29-1 and TRBJ2-1, with D maybe TRBD1 (7 bases). The CDR3 consists of 14 residues. Per the germline V gene, CDR1 is SQVTM and CDR2 is ANQGSEA. V lost 8 bases to trimming and J lost 0 bases, with 14 bases between them. The CDR3 protein is CSMEGADSYNEQFF. In nucleotides, the CDR3 is TGCAGCATGGAGGGGGCGGACTCCTACAATGAGCAGTTCTTC.

This clonotype was counted many times. The J gene is TRBJ2-5, the V gene TRBV30; D not resolved. Germline-derived CDR1 and CDR2 are GTSNPN and SVGIG (reference sequence). The CDR3 length is 13 residues. With 5 bases removed from V and 5 bases from J, the gap between germline ends came to 15 bases. CDR3 residues: CAWAVGGMETQYF. CDR3 sequence (DNA): TGTGCCTGGGCGGTAGGTGGGATGGAGACCCAGTACTTC.

The table lists this clonotype with many counts. This chain connects TRBV20-1 to TRBJ2-5, with D maybe TRBD2 (6 bases). The CDR3 length is 15 residues. Germline loops: CDR1 DFQATT, CDR2 SNEGSKA (reference sequence). Between the trimmed V and J ends, which lost 1 base and 1 base, there was a span of 13 bases. CDR3 bases: TGCAGTGCTAGAGGCAGGGAGGTAGTCCAAGAGACCCAGTACTTC. Translated: CSARGREVVQETQYF.

There are many counts of this clonotype. The chain links TRBV5-4 to TRBJ1-1; TRBD1 aligns across 7 bases. J was trimmed by 1 base and V by 5 bases; bases with no gene match: 8. The CDR3 runs 15 residues. The germline CDR1 and CDR2 sequences are SGHNT and YYREEE (reference sequence). CDR3 amino acids: CASSMTGFWNTEAFF. The DNA of the CDR3 is TGTGCCAGCAGTATGACAGGGTTCTGGAACACTGAAGCTTTCTTT.

Many counts were recorded for this clonotype. The rearrangement joins TRBV20-1 to TRBJ1-6; the D gene is possibly TRBD1 (6 bases). The germline CDR1 and CDR2 sequences are DFQATT and SNEGSKA (reference sequence). Trimming took 6 bases from V and 5 from J, leaving 11 bases between them. The CDR3 is 13 amino acids. The CDR3 loop is CSARQENNSPLHF. As DNA, the CDR3 is TGCAGTGCCAGACAGGAAAATAATTCACCCCTCCACTTT.

This clonotype was found many times. The CDR3: CASSLASIGELFF. The CDR3 bases are TGTGCCAGCAGCTTAGCATCGATTGGTGAGCTGTTTTTT. The genes are TRBV7-2 and TRBJ2-2, with no clear D. Germline CDR1 reads SGHTA; CDR2 reads FQGNSA. The CDR3 is 13 residues long. The germline V and J ends were trimmed by 0 bases and 11 bases, with 10 bases remaining between them. The variable domain in full, with the rest retrieved from reference TRBV7-2 and TRBJ2-2, is GAGVSQSPSNKVTEKGKDVELRCDPISGHTALYWYRQSLGQGLEFLIYFQGNSAPDKSGLPSDRFSAERTGGSVSTLTIQRTQQEDSAVYLCASSLASIGELFFGEGSRLTVL.

This clonotype was found a few times. V is TRBV7-9 and J is TRBJ2-1; 12 positions agree with TRBD2. The germline V gene encodes CDR1 SEHNR and CDR2 FQNEAQ (reference sequence). The V gene end was trimmed by 5 bases and the J gene end by 5 bases; junction bases not matched to a gene: 7. The CDR3 runs to 16 residues. CDR3 DNA sequence: TGTGCCAGCAGCAAAGGAGCTAGCGGGAGGGACAATGAGCAGTTCTTC. Translating it yields CASSKGASGRDNEQFF.